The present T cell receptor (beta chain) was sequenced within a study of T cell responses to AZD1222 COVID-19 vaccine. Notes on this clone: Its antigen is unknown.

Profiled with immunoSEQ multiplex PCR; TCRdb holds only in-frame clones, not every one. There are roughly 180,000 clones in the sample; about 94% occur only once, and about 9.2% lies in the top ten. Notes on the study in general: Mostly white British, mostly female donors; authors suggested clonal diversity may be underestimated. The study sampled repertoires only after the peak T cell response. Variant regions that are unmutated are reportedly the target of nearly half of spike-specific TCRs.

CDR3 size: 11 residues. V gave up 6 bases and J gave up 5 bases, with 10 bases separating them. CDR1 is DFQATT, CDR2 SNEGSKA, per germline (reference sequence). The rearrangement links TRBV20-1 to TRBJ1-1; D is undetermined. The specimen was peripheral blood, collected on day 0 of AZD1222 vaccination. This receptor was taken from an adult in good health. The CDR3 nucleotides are TGCAGTGCCCCTCGTTTGACTGAAGCTTTCTTT. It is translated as CSAPRLTEAFF.